This TCR beta chain was identified during a study of cytomegalovirus exposure and HLA in healthy donors. The CDR3 sequence is 11 residues long. Trimming removed 4 bases at V and 8 bases at J, with 5 bases between. The germline gives CDR1 WNHNN, CDR2 SYGVQD (reference sequence). The PCR ran on 60 Vbeta and 13 Jbeta primers. Profiling relied on immunoSEQ multiplex PCR, and the TCRdb table lists in-frame clones only, not all of them. The profile shows approximately 180,000 clones, roughly nine tenths of them singletons. The sample consisted of PBMCs. The chain links TRBV10-1 to TRBJ1-4, with D possibly TRBD1 on 5 matching bases. The receptor's source is a girl under three years old in good health and CMV-seronegative. The CDR3 protein is CASSGTEKLFF. CDR3 coding DNA: TGCGCCAGCAGTGGGACAGAAAAACTGTTTTTT.